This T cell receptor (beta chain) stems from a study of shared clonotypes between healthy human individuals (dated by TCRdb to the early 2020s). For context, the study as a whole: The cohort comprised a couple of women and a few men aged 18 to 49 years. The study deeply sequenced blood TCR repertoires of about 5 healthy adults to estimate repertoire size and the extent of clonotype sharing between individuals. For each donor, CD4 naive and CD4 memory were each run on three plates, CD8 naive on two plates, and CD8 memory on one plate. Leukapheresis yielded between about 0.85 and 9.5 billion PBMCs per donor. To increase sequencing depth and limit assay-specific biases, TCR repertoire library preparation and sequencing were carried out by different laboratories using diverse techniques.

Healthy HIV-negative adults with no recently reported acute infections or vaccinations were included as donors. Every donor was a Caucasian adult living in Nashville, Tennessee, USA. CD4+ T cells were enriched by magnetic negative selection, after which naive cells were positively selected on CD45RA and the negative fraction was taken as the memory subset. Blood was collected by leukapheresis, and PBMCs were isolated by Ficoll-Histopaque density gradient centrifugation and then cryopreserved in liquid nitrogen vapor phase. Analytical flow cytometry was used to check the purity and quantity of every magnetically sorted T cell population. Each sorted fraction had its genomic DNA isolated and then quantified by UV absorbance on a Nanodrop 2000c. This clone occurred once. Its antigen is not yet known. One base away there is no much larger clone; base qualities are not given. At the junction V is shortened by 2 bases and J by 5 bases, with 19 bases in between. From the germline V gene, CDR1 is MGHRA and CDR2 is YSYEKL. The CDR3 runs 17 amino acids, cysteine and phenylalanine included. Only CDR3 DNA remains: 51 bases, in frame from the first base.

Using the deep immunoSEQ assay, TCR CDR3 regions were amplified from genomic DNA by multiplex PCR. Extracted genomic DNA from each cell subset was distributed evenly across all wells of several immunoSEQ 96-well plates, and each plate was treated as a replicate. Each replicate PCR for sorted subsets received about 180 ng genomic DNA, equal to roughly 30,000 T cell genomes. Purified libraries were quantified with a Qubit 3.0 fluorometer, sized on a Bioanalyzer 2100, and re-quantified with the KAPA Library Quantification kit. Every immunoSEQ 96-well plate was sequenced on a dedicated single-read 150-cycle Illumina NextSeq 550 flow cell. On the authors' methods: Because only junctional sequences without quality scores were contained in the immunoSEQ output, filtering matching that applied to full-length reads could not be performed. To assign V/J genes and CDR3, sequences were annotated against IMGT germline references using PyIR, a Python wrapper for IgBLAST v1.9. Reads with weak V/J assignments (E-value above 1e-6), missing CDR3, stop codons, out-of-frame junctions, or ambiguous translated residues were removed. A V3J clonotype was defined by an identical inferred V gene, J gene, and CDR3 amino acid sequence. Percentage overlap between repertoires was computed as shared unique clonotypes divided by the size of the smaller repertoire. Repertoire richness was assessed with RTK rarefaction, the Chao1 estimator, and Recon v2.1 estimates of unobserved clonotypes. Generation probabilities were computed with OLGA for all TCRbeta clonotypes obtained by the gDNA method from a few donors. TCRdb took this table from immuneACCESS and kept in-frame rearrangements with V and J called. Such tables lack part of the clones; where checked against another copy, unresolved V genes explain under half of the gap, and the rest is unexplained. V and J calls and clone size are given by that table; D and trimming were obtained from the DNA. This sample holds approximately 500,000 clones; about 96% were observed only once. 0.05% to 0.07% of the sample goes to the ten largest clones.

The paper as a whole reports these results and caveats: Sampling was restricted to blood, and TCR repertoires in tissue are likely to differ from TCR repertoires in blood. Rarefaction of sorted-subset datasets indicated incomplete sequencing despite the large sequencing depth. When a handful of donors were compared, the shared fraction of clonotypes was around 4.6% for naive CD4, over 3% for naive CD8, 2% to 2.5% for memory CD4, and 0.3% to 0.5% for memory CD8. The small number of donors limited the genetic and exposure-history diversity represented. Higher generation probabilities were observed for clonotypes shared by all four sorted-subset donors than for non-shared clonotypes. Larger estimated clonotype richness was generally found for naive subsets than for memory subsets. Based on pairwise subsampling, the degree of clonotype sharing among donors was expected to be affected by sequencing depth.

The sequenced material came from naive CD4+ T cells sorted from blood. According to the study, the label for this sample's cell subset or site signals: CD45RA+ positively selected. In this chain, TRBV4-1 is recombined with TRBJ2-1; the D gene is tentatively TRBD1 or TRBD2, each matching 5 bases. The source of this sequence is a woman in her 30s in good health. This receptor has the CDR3 CASSQPPGRPLHNEQFF. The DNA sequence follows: TGCGCCAGCAGCCAACCCCCGGGACGTCCCCTCCACAATGAGCAGTTCTTC.